The 4 T cell receptor beta chains below were found in one sample sequenced in a study of blood T cell repertoires in COVID-19. Produced via immunoSEQ multiplex PCR; TCRdb's table is partial and in-frame only. The data hold 80,000 or so clones, with about 85% observed a single time. The specimen sequenced was peripheral blood. These receptors all come from a human donor in a cohort sampled during active COVID-19.

The chain couples TRBV19 to TRBJ1-5; the D is unclear. The length of the CDR3 is 14 residues. V was shortened by 2 bases and J by 2 bases, with 7 bases between the two germline ends. CDR1 is LNHDA and CDR2 is SQIVND in the germline V gene (reference sequence). CDR3 protein: CASSISQGNQPQHF. CDR3 nucleotides: TGTGCCAGTAGTATATCGCAGGGCAATCAGCCCCAGCATTTT.

The chain combines TRBV2 with TRBJ1-3, with D possibly TRBD1 on 5 matching bases. CDR1 is SNHLY, CDR2 FYNNEI, per germline. The CDR3 contains 15 residues. Trimming pared 5 bases from V and 4 bases from J, leaving 15 bases between. Here the CDR3 DNA reads TGTGCCAGCAGTCAACTGGACGGGGGGGGAAACACCATATATTTT. Translation: CASSQLDGGGNTIYF.

The chain recombines TRBV27 with TRBJ1-6; D unclear. CDR3 length equals 17 residues. Between the trimmed V and J ends, which lost 2 bases and 0 bases, there was a span of 11 bases. The germline V gene has CDR1 MNHEY and CDR2 SMNVEV (reference sequence). For the CDR3, the DNA is TGTGCCAGCAGTTTAGCTTTCCGGAGCTCCTATAATTCACCCCTCCACTTT. Translated, it gives CASSLAFRSSYNSPLHF.

V gene TRBV5-6 combines with J gene TRBJ2-7; possible D gene TRBD2, 5 bases. V lost 0 bases, J lost 0 bases, and 13 bases lay in between. This CDR3 has 16 residues. Germline V gives CDR1 SGHDT, CDR2 YYEEEE. The CDR3 reads CASSLGPGSVSYEQYF. DNA of the CDR3: TGTGCCAGCAGCTTGGGTCCGGGGAGTGTCTCCTACGAGCAGTACTTC.